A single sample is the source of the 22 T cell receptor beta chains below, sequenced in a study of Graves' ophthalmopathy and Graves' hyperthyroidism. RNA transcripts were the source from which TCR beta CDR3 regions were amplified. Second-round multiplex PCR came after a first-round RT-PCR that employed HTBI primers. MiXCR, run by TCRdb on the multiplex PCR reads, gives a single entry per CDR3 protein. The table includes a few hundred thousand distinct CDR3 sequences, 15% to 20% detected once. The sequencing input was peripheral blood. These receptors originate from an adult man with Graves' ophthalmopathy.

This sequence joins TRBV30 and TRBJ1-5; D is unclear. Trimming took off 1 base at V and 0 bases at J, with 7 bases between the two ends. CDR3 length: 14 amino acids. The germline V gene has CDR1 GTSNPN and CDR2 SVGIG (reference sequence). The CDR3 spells CAWSEGTSNQPQHF. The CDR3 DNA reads TGTGCCTGGAGTGAAGGCACTAGCAATCAGCCCCAGCATTTT.

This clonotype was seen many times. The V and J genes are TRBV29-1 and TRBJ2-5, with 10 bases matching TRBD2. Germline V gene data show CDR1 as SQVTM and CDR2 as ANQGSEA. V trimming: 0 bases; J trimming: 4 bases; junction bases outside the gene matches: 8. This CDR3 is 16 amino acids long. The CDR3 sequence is CSVEDRNSGGTETQYF. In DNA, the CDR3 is TGCAGCGTTGAAGATCGGAATAGCGGGGGGACAGAGACCCAGTACTTC.

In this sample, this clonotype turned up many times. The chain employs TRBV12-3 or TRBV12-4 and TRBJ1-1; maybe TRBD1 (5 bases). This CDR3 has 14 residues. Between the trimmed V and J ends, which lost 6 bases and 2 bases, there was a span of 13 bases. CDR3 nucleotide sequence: TGTGCCAGCAGCCCGGGACGGAGAAACACTGAAGCTTTCTTT. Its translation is CASSPGRRNTEAFF.

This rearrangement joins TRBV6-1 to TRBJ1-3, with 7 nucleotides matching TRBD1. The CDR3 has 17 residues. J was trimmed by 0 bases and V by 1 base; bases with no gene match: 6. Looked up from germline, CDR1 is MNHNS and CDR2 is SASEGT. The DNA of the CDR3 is TGTGCCAGCAGTGAAGGGCGGTGGGACAGCTCTGGAAACACCATATATTTT. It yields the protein CASSEGRWDSSGNTIYF.

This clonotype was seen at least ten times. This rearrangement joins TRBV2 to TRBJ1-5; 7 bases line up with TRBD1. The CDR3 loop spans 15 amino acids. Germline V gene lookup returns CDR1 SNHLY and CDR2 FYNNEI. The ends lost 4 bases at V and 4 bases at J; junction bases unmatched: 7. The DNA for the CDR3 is TGTGCCAGCAGTGTTTCGGGACAGCCAAATCAGCCCCAGCATTTT. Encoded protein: CASSVSGQPNQPQHF.

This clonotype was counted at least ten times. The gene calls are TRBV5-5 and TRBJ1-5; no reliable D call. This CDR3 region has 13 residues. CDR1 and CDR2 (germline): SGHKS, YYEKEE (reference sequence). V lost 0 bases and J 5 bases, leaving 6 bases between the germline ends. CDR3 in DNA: TGTGCCAGCAGCTTGGAACGGGATCAGCCCCAGCATTTT. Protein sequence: CASSLERDQPQHF.

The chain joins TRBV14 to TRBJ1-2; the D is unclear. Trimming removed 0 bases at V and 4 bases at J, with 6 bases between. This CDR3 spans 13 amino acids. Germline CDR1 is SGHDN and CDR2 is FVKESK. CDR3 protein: CASSQELFYGYTF. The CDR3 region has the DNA TGTGCCAGCAGCCAAGAGCTCTTCTATGGCTACACCTTC.

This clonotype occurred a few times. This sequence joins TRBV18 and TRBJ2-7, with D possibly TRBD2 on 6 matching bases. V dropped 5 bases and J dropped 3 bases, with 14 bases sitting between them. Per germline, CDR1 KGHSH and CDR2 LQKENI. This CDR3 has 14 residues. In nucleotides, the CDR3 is TGTGCCAGCTCATCCCCCGGGAGAGGCTACGAGCAGTACTTC. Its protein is CASSSPGRGYEQYF.

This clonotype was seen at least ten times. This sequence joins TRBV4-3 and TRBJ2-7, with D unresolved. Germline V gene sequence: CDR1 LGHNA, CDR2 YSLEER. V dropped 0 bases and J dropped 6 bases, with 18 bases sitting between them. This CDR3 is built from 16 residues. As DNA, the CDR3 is TGCGCCAGCAGCCAAGAGTTTACCCAGGCCGCTCTCGAGCAGTACTTC. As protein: CASSQEFTQAALEQYF.

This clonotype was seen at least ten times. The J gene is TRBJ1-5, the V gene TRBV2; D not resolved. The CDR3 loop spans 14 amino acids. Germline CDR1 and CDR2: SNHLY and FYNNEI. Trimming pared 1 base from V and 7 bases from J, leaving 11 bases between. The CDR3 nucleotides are TGTGCCAGCAGTGAAGGTTTTAAAGGGCAGCCCCAGCATTTT. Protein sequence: CASSEGFKGQPQHF.

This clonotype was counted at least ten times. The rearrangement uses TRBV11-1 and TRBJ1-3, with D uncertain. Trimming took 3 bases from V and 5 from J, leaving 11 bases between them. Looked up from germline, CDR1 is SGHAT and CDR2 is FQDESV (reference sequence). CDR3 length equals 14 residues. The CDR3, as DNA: TGTGCCAGCAGCTTTTTGGATTCGAGAAACACCATATATTTT. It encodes CASSFLDSRNTIYF.

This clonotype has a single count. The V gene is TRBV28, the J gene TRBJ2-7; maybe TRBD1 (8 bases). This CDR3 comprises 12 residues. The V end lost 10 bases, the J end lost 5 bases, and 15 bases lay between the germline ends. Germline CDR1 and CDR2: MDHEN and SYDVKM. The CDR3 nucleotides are TGTGCCATTGACAGGGGAGGGAACGAGCAGTACTTC. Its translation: CAIDRGGNEQYF.

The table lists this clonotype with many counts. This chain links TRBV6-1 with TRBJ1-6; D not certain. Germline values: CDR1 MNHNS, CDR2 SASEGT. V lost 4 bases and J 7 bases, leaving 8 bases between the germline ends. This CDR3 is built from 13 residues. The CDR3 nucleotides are TGTGCCAGCAGTGGTCGGTGGAATTCACCCCTCCACTTT. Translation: CASSGRWNSPLHF.

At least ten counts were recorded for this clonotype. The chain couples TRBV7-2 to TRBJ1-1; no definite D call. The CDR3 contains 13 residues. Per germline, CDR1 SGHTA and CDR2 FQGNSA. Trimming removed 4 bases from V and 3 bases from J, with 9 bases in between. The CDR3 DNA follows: TGTGCCAGCAGCTCCCCGGCCCACACTGAAGCTTTCTTT. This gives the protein CASSSPAHTEAFF.

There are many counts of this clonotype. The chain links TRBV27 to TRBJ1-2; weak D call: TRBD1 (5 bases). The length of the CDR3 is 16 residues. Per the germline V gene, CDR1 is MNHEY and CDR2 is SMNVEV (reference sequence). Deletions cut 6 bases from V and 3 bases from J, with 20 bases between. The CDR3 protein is CASRQSMGGYYYGYTF. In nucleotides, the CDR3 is TGTGCCAGCAGACAGTCGATGGGGGGTTATTACTATGGCTACACCTTC.

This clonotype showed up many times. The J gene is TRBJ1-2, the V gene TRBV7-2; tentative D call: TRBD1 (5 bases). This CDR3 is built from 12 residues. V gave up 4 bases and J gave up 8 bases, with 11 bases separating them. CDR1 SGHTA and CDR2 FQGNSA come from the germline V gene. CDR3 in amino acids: CASSWDVGGYTF. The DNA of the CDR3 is TGTGCCAGCAGCTGGGACGTCGGCGGCTACACCTTC.

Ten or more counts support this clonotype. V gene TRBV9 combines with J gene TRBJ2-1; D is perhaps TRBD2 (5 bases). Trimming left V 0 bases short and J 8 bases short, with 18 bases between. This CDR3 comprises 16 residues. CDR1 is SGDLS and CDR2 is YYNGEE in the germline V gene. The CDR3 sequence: CASSVGLAPSPYEQFF. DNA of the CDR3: TGTGCCAGCAGCGTAGGTCTAGCCCCATCCCCCTATGAGCAGTTCTTC.

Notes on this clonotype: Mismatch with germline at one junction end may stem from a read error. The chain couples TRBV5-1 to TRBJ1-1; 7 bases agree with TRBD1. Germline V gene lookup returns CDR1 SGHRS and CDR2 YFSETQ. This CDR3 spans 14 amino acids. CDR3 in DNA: TGCGCCAGCAGCCCTGTGACAGGGATTACTGAAGCTTACTTT. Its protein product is CASSPVTGITEAYF.

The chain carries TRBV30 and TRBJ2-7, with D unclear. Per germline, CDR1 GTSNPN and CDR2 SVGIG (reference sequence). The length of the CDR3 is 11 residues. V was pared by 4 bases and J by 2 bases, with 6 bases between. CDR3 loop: CAWIEPYEQYF. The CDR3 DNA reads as TGTGCCTGGATCGAACCCTACGAGCAGTACTTC. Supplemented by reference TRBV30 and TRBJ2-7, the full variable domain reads SQTIHQWPATLVQPVGSPLSLECTVEGTSNPNLYWYRQAAGRGLQLLFYSVGIGQISSEVPQNLSASRPQDRQFILSSKKLLLSDSGFYLCAWIEPYEQYFGPGTRLTVT.

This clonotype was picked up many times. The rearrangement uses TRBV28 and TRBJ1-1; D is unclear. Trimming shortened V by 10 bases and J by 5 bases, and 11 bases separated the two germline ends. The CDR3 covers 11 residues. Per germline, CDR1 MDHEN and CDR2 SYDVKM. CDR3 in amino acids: CAIRLATEAFF. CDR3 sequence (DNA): TGTGCCATAAGACTGGCGACTGAAGCTTTCTTT.

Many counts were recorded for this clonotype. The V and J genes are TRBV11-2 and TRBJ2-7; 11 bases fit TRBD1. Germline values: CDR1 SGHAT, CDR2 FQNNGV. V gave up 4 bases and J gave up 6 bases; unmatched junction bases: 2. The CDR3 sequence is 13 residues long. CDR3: CASSWTGGLEQYF. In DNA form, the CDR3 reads TGTGCCAGCAGCTGGACAGGGGGCCTCGAGCAGTACTTC.

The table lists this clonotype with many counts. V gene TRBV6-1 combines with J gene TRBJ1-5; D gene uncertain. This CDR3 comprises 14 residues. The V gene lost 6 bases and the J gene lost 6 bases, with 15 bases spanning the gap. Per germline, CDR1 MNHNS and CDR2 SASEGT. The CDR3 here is CASSPRPGSQPQHF. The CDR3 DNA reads TGTGCCAGCAGCCCCAGACCGGGGAGTCAGCCCCAGCATTTT.